This T cell receptor beta chain came from a study of T-cell memory formation after mild COVID-19. On the study more broadly: Largely donor-specific sequence clusters came from two donors. Study results and limitations: Clones that contracted clustered mainly in CM and EM if CD4+ and in EMRA if CD8+. The pre-infection memory compartment contained some responding clones, suggesting cross-reactive memory joined.

On this clonotype: The antigen remains unidentified.

The CDR3 has 11 residues. Germline V gene sequence: CDR1 SQVTM, CDR2 ANQGSEA. Trimming removed 6 bases from V and 6 bases from J, with 12 bases in between. TCRdb reprocessed the 5' RACE reads with MiXCR, giving one entry per CDR3 protein. The table has fewer than 500,000 distinct CDR3 sequences, about 23% seen once. The rearrangement uses TRBV29-1 and TRBJ2-7; D possibly corresponds to TRBD2 (6 bases). This receptor was identified in an adult woman who had mild COVID-19 (a few samples of this study predate the infection). Cell type and time point are not known. Sample: PBMCs or a T cell subset sorted from them (not recorded which). CDR3 protein: CSVRLGGEQYF. The DNA for the CDR3 is TGCAGCGTAAGACTGGGGGGCGAGCAGTACTTC.